The next 5 T cell receptor beta chains were all read from a single sample in a study of T cell responses to AZD1222 COVID-19 vaccine (dated by TCRdb to 2020 to 2023). Library creation used the immunoSEQ multiplex PCR assay. What TCRdb holds here is the immuneACCESS table cut down to in-frame rearrangements. Part of the clones is not present; checked against another copy, under half of the missing clones reflect an unresolved V gene, and the others are unexplained. The table for this sample lists about 97,000 clones; around 88% of them were counted only once. The biggest ten clones account for under 8.5% of the sample. The time point label here, explained by the study, means: baseline before first vaccination. The source material was peripheral blood, sampled on day 0 of AZD1222 vaccination. The receptor set was obtained from an adult in good health.

The chain links TRBV19 to TRBJ2-5; weak D call: TRBD1 (6 bases). Germline V lookup: CDR1 LNHDA, CDR2 SQIVND (reference sequence). V was shortened by 7 bases and J by 2 bases, with 11 bases between the two germline ends. The CDR3 spans 13 residues. The CDR3 is CASTARGQETQYF. CDR3 in DNA: TGTGCCAGTACGGCCAGGGGTCAAGAGACCCAGTACTTC.

The chain has TRBV7-3 and TRBJ1-1, with a possible D match to TRBD1 (5 bases). This CDR3 is 14 amino acids long. Trimming left V 5 bases short and J 1 base short, with 11 bases between. Per germline, CDR1 SGHTA and CDR2 FQGTGA. The CDR3 reads CASSKGNTNTEAFF. The DNA for the CDR3 is TGTGCCAGCAGCAAGGGGAACACGAACACTGAAGCTTTCTTT.

V and J are TRBV11-3 and TRBJ2-1, with TRBD1 matching over 8 bases. Trimming at V came to 4 bases and at J to 4 bases, leaving 3 bases not matched to a gene. This CDR3 contains 14 residues. Looked up from germline, CDR1 is SGHNT and CDR2 is YENEEA. CDR3 DNA: TGTGCCAGCAGCTCCCGGGACAGGTACAATGAGCAGTTCTTC. The encoded protein is CASSSRDRYNEQFF.

The DNA for the CDR3 is TGTGCCAGCAGCTTAGACGGTTCTGGAAACACCATATATTTT. Amino acid sequence: CASSLDGSGNTIYF. The chain links TRBV7-9 to TRBJ1-3; D gene ambiguous. CDR3 length: 14 residues. Germline assignment: CDR1 SEHNR and CDR2 FQNEAQ (reference sequence). Trimming took off 1 base at V and 1 base at J, with 5 bases between the two ends. Variable domain in full (rest from reference TRBV7-9 and TRBJ1-3): DTGVSQNPRHKITKRGQNVTFRCDPISEHNRLYWYRQTLGQGPEFLTYFQNEAQLEKSRLLSDRFSAERPKGSFSTLEIQRTEQGDSAMYLCASSLDGSGNTIYFGEGSWLTVV.

The CDR3: CASSSGQVYEQYF. Here the CDR3 DNA reads TGTGCCAGCAGTTCGGGACAGGTTTACGAGCAGTACTTC. This sequence joins TRBV12-3 or TRBV12-4 and TRBJ2-7, with 8 bases fitting TRBD1. The CDR3 has 13 residues. Losses at the gene ends were 4 bases for V and 4 bases for J; bases not matched to a gene: 3.